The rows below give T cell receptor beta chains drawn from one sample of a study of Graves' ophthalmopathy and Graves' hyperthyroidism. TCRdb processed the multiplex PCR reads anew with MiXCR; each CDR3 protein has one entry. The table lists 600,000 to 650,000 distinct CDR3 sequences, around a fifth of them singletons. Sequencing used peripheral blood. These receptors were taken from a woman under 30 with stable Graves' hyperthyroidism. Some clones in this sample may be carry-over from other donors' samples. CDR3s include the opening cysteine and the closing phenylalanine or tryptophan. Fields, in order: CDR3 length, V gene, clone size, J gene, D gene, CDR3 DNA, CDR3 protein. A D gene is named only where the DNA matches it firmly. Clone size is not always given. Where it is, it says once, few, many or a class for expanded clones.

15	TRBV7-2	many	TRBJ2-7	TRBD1	TGTGCCAGCAGCTACGGGACAGGGAGCTCCTACGAGCAGTACTTC	CASSYGTGSSYEQYF
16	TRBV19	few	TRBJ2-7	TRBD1	TGTGCCAGTAGCACCCGCGTACAGGGGGCGGTAGACGAGCAGTACTTC	CASSTRVQGAVDEQYF
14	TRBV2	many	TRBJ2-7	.	TGTGCCAGCCGAATATTACAGGGTGACGACGAGCAGTACTTC	CASRILQGDDEQYF
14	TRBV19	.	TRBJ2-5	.	TGTGCCAGTAATACCGGGTTGTACCAAGAGACCCAGTACTTC	CASNTGLYQETQYF
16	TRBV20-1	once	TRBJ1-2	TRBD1	TGCAGTGCTAGTCTTATAGGACAGGGGCTTTACTATGGCTACACCTTC	CSASLIGQGLYYGYTF
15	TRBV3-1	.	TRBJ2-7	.	TGTGCCAGCAGCCGAAGACCGGACAGATCCTACGAGCAGTACTTC	CASSRRPDRSYEQYF
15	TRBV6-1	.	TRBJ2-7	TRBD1	TGTGCCAGCAGGACCGGGACAGCCGCATCGGGGGAGCAGTACTTC	CASRTGTAASGEQYF
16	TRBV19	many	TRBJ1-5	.	TGTGCCAGTAGTATAGATCCGGGGGCGAGCAATCAGCCCCAGCATTTT	CASSIDPGASNQPQHF
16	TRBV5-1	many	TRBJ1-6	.	TGCGCCAGCAGCTTGGACAGAATGCAGTATAATTCACCCCTCCACTTT	CASSLDRMQYNSPLHF
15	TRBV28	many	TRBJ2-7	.	TGTGCCAGCAGTTTATTCGGGGAACCAGGCTACGAGCAGTACTTC	CASSLFGEPGYEQYF
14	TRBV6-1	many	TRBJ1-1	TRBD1	TGTGCCGCCCGAGAGACAGGGAGAGGATCTGAAGCTTTCTTT	CAARETGRGSEAFF
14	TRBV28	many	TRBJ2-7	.	TGTGCCAGCAGTTACGGACAGCTAGTCTACGAGCAGTACTTC	CASSYGQLVYEQYF
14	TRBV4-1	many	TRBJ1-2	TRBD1	TGCGCCAGCAGCCAACCCAGGGGGAGTTATGGCTACACCTTC	CASSQPRGSYGYTF
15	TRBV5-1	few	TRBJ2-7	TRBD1	TGCGCCAGCAGCCCGGACAGGACCCCTGCCTACGAGCAGTACTTC	CASSPDRTPAYEQYF
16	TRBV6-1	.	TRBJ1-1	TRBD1	TGTGCCAGCAGTGAAACCACCCCACAGGGGCTTTCTGAAGCTTTCTTT	CASSETTPQGLSEAFF
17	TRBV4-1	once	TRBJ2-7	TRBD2	TGCGCCAGCAGCCAACCTCTAGCGGGGGGGCCCACCTACGAGCAGTACTTC	CASSQPLAGGPTYEQYF
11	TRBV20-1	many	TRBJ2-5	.	TGCAGTGCTAGATCCCAGGGGACCCAGTACTTC	CSARSQGTQYF
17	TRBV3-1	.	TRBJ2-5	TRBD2	TGTGCCAGCAGCCCGTGGTCGTCCGGGACTAGCGTGGAGACCCAGTACTTC	CASSPWSSGTSVETQYF
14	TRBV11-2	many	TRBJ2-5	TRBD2	TGTGCCAGCAGCTACGGACTAGCGGAAGAGACCCAGTACTTC	CASSYGLAEETQYF
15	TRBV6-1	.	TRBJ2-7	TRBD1	TGTGCCAGCAGCGCTGGACAGGGTTATCTCTACGAGCAGTACTTC	CASSAGQGYLYEQYF
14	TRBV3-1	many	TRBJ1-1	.	TGTGCCAGCAGCCAACGGACAGCGAACACTGAAGCTTTCTTT	CASSQRTANTEAFF
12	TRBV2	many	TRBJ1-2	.	TGTGCCAGCAGTCAGAACAGGGAGGACTACACCTTC	CASSQNREDYTF
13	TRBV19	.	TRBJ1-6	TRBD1	TGTGCCAGTCAAACAGGGGGCGGTTCACCCCTCCACTTT	CASQTGGGSPLHF
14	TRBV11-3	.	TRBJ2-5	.	TGTGCCAGCAGCAACCGGGACTCCGGGGAGACCCAGTACTTC	CASSNRDSGETQYF
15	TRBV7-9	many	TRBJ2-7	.	TGTGCCAGCAGCTTAGCTCAGGGCCTATCCTACGAGCAGTACTTC	CASSLAQGLSYEQYF
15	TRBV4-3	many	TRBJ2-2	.	TGCGCCAGCAGCCAAGATACAACAGGGCCCGGGGAGCTGTTTTTT	CASSQDTTGPGELFF